The 21 T cell receptor beta chains below all came from one sample that was sequenced in a study of shared clonotypes between healthy human individuals. CD8 cells regarded as naive lacked CD45RO, were positively chosen for CCR7, and omitted terminally differentiated effector memory CD45RA+ cells. The table came from immunoSEQ multiplex PCR; TCRdb's copy has only in-frame clones and leaves some out. The table includes about 2 million clones, around 96% detected once. The sample comprised naive CD8+ T cells sorted from blood. These TCRs come from a young man in good health.

V and J are TRBV28 and TRBJ1-6; D is undetermined. Germline CDR1 MDHEN, CDR2 SYDVKM. Trimming took 6 bases from V and 8 from J, leaving 8 bases between them. The CDR3 has 12 amino acids. CDR3 nucleotides: TGTGCCAGCAGCCCTGGGGATTCACCCCTCCACTTT. Its protein product is CASSPGDSPLHF.

Here the CDR3 DNA reads TGTGCCATCAACGAACTAGCGGGATACAATGAGCAGTTCTTC. It is translated as CAINELAGYNEQFF. V is TRBV10-3 and J is TRBJ2-1; 10 bases map to TRBD2. V dropped 7 bases and J dropped 4; count of bases not matched to a gene: 4. Germline lookup yields CDR1 ENHRY and CDR2 SYGVKD. The CDR3 is 14 residues long.

DNA of the CDR3: TGTGCCAGCAGCACAACAGGGGGATACAATGAGCAGTTCTTC. Translating it yields CASSTTGGYNEQFF. This chain joins TRBV11-2 and TRBJ2-1; 8 bases agree with TRBD1. V gave up 5 bases and J gave up 4 bases; unmatched junction bases: 4. Germline V CDR1 and CDR2: SGHAT, FQNNGV. This CDR3 comprises 14 residues.

V usage is TRBV25-1 and J usage is TRBJ2-1; D is undetermined. Trimming left V 6 bases short and J 7 bases short, with 13 bases between. CDR1 is MGHDK and CDR2 is SYGVNS in the germline V gene. The CDR3 spans 13 residues. The CDR3 DNA sequence: TGTGCCAGCAGCCTTTCCGAACAGAATGAGCAGTTCTTC. Its protein is CASSLSEQNEQFF.

This clone was counted a few times. The sample carries other DNA sequences with the same CDR3. The chain combines TRBV5-1 with TRBJ2-7; the D is unclear. Trimming removed 0 bases from V and 0 bases from J, with 4 bases in between. This CDR3 has 13 amino acids. Looked up from germline, CDR1 is SGHRS and CDR2 is YFSETQ. CDR3 region: CASSLASSYEQYF. CDR3 coding DNA: TGCGCCAGCAGCTTGGCCAGCTCCTACGAGCAGTACTTC.

This clone has just one count. An end of the junction does not agree with germline; a read error may underlie this. This chain links TRBV7-7 with TRBJ2-7; 9 bases are a match to TRBD2. The length of the CDR3 is 19 residues. Per the germline V gene, CDR1 is SSHAT and CDR2 is FNYEAQ (reference sequence). The CDR3 region is CASSLDSTELSGGYYEQYF. CDR3 DNA sequence: TGTGCTAGCAGCTTAGATAGTACTGAACTTAGCGGGGGATACTACGAGCAGTACTTC.

Concerning this clone itself: The same CDR3 is also encoded by other DNA sequences in this sample. V gene TRBV9 combines with J gene TRBJ2-7; D ambiguous. V dropped 0 bases and J dropped 0 bases, with 7 bases sitting between them. Germline CDR1 reads SGDLS; CDR2 reads YYNGEE. The length of the CDR3 is 14 residues. CDR3 coding DNA: TGTGCCAGCAGCGTAGACGGCTACTCCTACGAGCAGTACTTC. It codes for CASSVDGYSYEQYF.

The chain joins TRBV7-2 to TRBJ1-1; D is unclear. This CDR3 spans 16 amino acids. Trimming took 5 bases from V and 1 from J, leaving 17 bases between them. Germline assignment: CDR1 SGHTA and CDR2 FQGNSA. CDR3 region: CASSETDFTENTEAFF. The DNA for the CDR3 is TGTGCCAGCAGCGAAACCGATTTTACAGAGAACACTGAAGCTTTCTTT.

This chain connects TRBV10-2 to TRBJ1-3; 8 bases align to TRBD1. The V gene end was trimmed by 4 bases and the J gene end by 0 bases; junction bases not matched to a gene: 2. This CDR3 is 15 amino acids long. Germline values: CDR1 WSHSY, CDR2 SAAADI. CDR3 amino acids: CASSGGQDSGNTIYF. CDR3 DNA: TGCGCCAGCAGTGGGGGACAGGACTCTGGAAACACCATATATTTT.

This rearrangement joins TRBV7-9 to TRBJ2-1, with D possibly TRBD2 on 6 matching bases. V shed 5 bases and J shed 6 bases, with 14 bases lying between them. This CDR3 is 14 amino acids long. The germline CDR1 and CDR2 sequences are SEHNR and FQNEAQ (reference sequence). CDR3 region: CASSLVGGGNEQFF. The CDR3 DNA reads TGTGCCAGCAGCCTAGTTGGGGGAGGCAATGAGCAGTTCTTC.

This chain connects TRBV5-1 to TRBJ2-3, with D maybe TRBD1 (6 bases). CDR3 length equals 17 residues. V was shortened by 3 bases and J by 3 bases, with 20 bases between the two germline ends. Germline CDR1 is SGHRS and CDR2 is YFSETQ. The chain's CDR3 is CASSYLSGTPITDTQYF. The CDR3 DNA reads as TGCGCCAGCAGCTACCTCTCCGGGACACCAATAACAGATACGCAGTATTTT.

The CDR3 protein is CAISESGQIYTDTQYF. CDR3 nucleotide sequence: TGTGCCATCAGTGAGTCCGGACAGATCTACACAGATACGCAGTATTTT. The chain has TRBV10-3 and TRBJ2-3; D is possibly TRBD1 (6 bases). V shed 0 bases and J shed 2 bases, with 12 bases lying between them. The CDR3 extends over 16 amino acids. Germline loops: CDR1 ENHRY, CDR2 SYGVKD.

Comments on this clone: The identical CDR3 is also encoded by other nucleotide sequences in the sample. This chain uses TRBV27 with TRBJ2-1; either TRBD1 or TRBD2 may fit D (6 bases each). This CDR3 spans 15 amino acids. Looked up from germline, CDR1 is MNHEY and CDR2 is SMNVEV (reference sequence). V was trimmed by 0 bases and J by 2 bases, leaving 8 bases between them. The CDR3 nucleotides read TGTGCCAGCAGTTTATCGGGGGGCCCCTACAATGAGCAGTTCTTC. This translates into CASSLSGGPYNEQFF.

This clone was seen only once. Other DNA sequences within the sample encode an identical CDR3. The CDR3, as DNA: TGTGCCAGCAGCCCGCCGAGCTCCTACGAGCAGTACTTC. It encodes CASSPPSSYEQYF. The chain joins TRBV7-9 to TRBJ2-7; no firm D call. This CDR3 has 13 residues. Germline V gene sequence: CDR1 SEHNR, CDR2 FQNEAQ (reference sequence). Trimming pared 5 bases from V and 0 bases from J, leaving 8 bases between. Filled out from reference TRBV7-9 and TRBJ2-7, the complete variable domain reads DTGVSQNPRHKITKRGQNVTFRCDPISEHNRLYWYRQTLGQGPEFLTYFQNEAQLEKSRLLSDRFSAERPKGSFSTLEIQRTEQGDSAMYLCASSPPSSYEQYFGPGTRLTVT.

This clone was seen a few times. Different DNA sequences within this sample yield the same CDR3. The chain has TRBV30 and TRBJ1-2; 8 nucleotides align to TRBD1. The CDR3 consists of 12 residues. Trimming at V came to 3 bases and at J to 8 bases, leaving 5 bases not matched to a gene. Germline values: CDR1 GTSNPN, CDR2 SVGIG (reference sequence). CDR3 DNA sequence: TGTGCCTGGAGGGGACAGGCGGGGGGCTACACCTTC. Its translation is CAWRGQAGGYTF.

The chain is built from TRBV2 and TRBJ2-3; 11 positions agree with TRBD1. CDR3 length: 13 residues. Germline-derived CDR1 and CDR2 are SNHLY and FYNNEI. Trimming took 8 bases from V and 5 from J; bases not matched to a gene: 3. The CDR3 loop is CASGGQGGDTQYF. The CDR3 DNA is TGTGCCAGCGGGGGACAGGGGGGAGATACGCAGTATTTT.

This rearrangement joins TRBV27 to TRBJ2-5; TRBD2 might be the D (5 bases). There are 15 residues in the CDR3. Trimming shortened V by 0 bases and J by 2 bases, and 10 bases separated the two germline ends. In germline, CDR1 is MNHEY, CDR2 SMNVEV (reference sequence). The CDR3 DNA reads TGTGCCAGCAGTTTATCGATCCGCGGGCAAGAGACCCAGTACTTC. Translated, it gives CASSLSIRGQETQYF.

The V call is TRBV9, the J call TRBJ2-1; TRBD2 matches 8 bases. The ends lost 4 bases at V and 8 bases at J; junction bases unmatched: 11. CDR3 length equals 15 residues. Germline V lookup: CDR1 SGDLS, CDR2 YYNGEE. CDR3 residues: CASSFSGVLRDEQFF. The CDR3 DNA sequence: TGTGCCAGCAGCTTTAGCGGGGTCCTCCGGGATGAGCAGTTCTTC.

Points on this clone: Additional DNA sequences in this sample encode the identical CDR3. This rearrangement joins TRBV28 to TRBJ1-1; D possibly corresponds to TRBD1 (6 bases). Germline CDR1 and CDR2: MDHEN and SYDVKM. Trimming stripped 6 bases from V and 0 bases from J, with 11 bases between. CDR3 length equals 14 residues. The CDR3 here is CASSPTGLNTEAFF. The CDR3 coding sequence is TGTGCCAGCAGCCCCACAGGGCTGAACACTGAAGCTTTCTTT.

The rearrangement joins TRBV6-6 to TRBJ2-7; unclear D gene. Germline assignment: CDR1 MNHNY and CDR2 SVGAGI (reference sequence). Trimming stripped 6 bases from V and 4 bases from J, with 19 bases between. The CDR3 consists of 15 residues. The CDR3 sequence is CASSPPSADSYEQYF. CDR3 nucleotide sequence: TGTGCCAGCAGCCCCCCCAGCGCAGACTCTTACGAGCAGTACTTC.

The rearrangement uses TRBV27 and TRBJ1-3; 8 positions match TRBD1. V shed 5 bases, J shed 3 bases, and the junction held 6 bases outside the gene matches. The V gene's germline CDR1 is MNHEY and CDR2 SMNVEV (reference sequence). This CDR3 has 15 amino acids. CDR3 sequence (DNA): TGTGCCAGCAGTGTGACAGGGGCAAGTGGAAACACCATATATTTT. Translated: CASSVTGASGNTIYF.